Listed below are T cell receptor beta chains from one sample, sequenced in a study of shared clonotypes between healthy human individuals. The data were produced by immunoSEQ multiplex PCR, yet TCRdb's version contains in-frame clones alone and is incomplete. The table records roughly 640,000 clones, around 72% of them present only once. Sequenced material: memory CD4+ T cells sorted from blood. The receptor source for this set is a woman in her thirties in good health. The CDR3 runs from the conserved cysteine through the conserved F or W. Each record gives: V gene, D gene, J gene, clone size, CDR3 DNA, CDR3 protein. D genes are given only for firm matches. Only some rows state a clone size, as once, few, many or a class for expanded clones.

>TRBV11-2|-|TRBJ2-2|few
TGTGCCAGCAGCTTACCCCGGGGGACCTTAACCGGGGAGCTGTTTTTT
CASSLPRGTLTGELFF
>TRBV2|-|TRBJ1-2|few
TGTGCCAGCAGTGAAGCAACAGCTAACTATGGCTACACCTTC
CASSEATANYGYTF
>TRBV6-5|TRBD1|TRBJ1-5|once
TGTGCCAGCAGACAGGGGGCTCTAGTTCAGCCCCAGCATTTT
CASRQGALVQPQHF
>TRBV18|-|TRBJ1-2|-
TGTGCCAGCTCACCACCGTCGGTAGCTAACTATGGCTACACCTTC
CASSPPSVANYGYTF
>TRBV27|TRBD2|TRBJ2-7|-
TGTGCCAGCACCACGAGCAGCGGGAGCACCGAGCAGTACTTC
CASTTSSGSTEQYF
>TRBV2|TRBD1|TRBJ1-4|once
TGTGCCAGCAGAAGACAGGGTGGCGGTGAAAAACTGTTTTTT
CASRRQGGGEKLFF
>TRBV18|-|TRBJ1-1|once
TGTGCCAGCTCATCGGGACTTAGGAACACTGAAGCTTTCTTT
CASSSGLRNTEAFF
>TRBV6-6|TRBD2|TRBJ2-7|-
TGTGCCAGCAGTTACCGACTAGCGACCTACGAGCAGTACTTC
CASSYRLATYEQYF
>TRBV5-4|TRBD1|TRBJ1-1|few
TGTGCCAGCAGCCGGGACAGGGGGAACACTGAAGCTTTCTTT
CASSRDRGNTEAFF
>TRBV2|-|TRBJ2-7|few
TGTGCCAGCAGTGTTAGAGGGGGAGTCCACGAGCAGTACTTC
CASSVRGGVHEQYF
>TRBV7-9|-|TRBJ2-5|-
TGTGCCAGCAGCCCCCCCCCGTACTTC
CASSPPPYF
>TRBV2|-|TRBJ1-3|-
TGTGCCAGCAGTGAAGCTGGAAACACCATATATTTT
CASSEAGNTIYF
>TRBV2|-|TRBJ2-1|many
TGTGCCAGCAAAGGGGGAAGCTCCTACAATGAGCAGTTCTTC
CASKGGSSYNEQFF
>TRBV11-2|TRBD1|TRBJ1-4|-
TGTGCCAGCAGCTCAGGCCATCAGGGACAGCAAAAACTGTTTTTT
CASSSGHQGQQKLFF
>TRBV28|-|TRBJ1-2|-
TGTGCCAGCAGTGCTGAGCTCTATGGCTACACCTTC
CASSAELYGYTF
>TRBV5-1|-|TRBJ2-7|few
TGCGCCAGCAGCTCCCCCGGGACACAGACCTACGAGCAGTACTTC
CASSSPGTQTYEQYF
>TRBV5-1|-|TRBJ2-7|-
TGCGCCAGCAGCTTGGCCGAAAGACACAAGGGATTCTACGAGCAGTACTTC
CASSLAERHKGFYEQYF
>TRBV29-1|TRBD1|TRBJ2-1|-
TGCAGCGTTGAGGGGGGACAGGGTTCCACCAATGAGCAGTTCTTC
CSVEGGQGSTNEQFF
>TRBV11-2|TRBD1|TRBJ2-7|-
TGTGCCAGCACCTCTGACAGGGGGGACCACGAGCAGTACTTC
CASTSDRGDHEQYF
>TRBV29-1|-|TRBJ1-1|-
TGCAGCGTTGAAGACAGCGCGGCCACTGAAGCTTTCTTT
CSVEDSAATEAFF
>TRBV15|-|TRBJ1-1|few
TGTGCCACCAGCAGGGAACGACCCCTCGAGAACACTGAAGCTTTCTTT
CATSRERPLENTEAFF
>TRBV9|TRBD2|TRBJ2-7|many
TGTGCCAGCAGCCCCCGACGGGAGGCCCTCGAGCAGTACTTC
CASSPRREALEQYF
>TRBV7-9|TRBD2|TRBJ2-1|-
TGTGCCAGCAGCTTTCTAGCGGTGAGCTCCTACAATGAGCAGTTCTTC
CASSFLAVSSYNEQFF
>TRBV2|TRBD1|TRBJ1-3|many
TGTGCCAGCAGGACAGGGATCTTCTCTGGAAACACCATATATTTT
CASRTGIFSGNTIYF
>TRBV19|-|TRBJ1-1|-
TGTGCCAGTAGACAAGGCGCTGAAGCTTTCTTT
CASRQGAEAFF
>TRBV7-8|-|TRBJ2-7|once
TGTGCCAGCAGCGGACCCGGGACGAACTACGAGCAGTACTTC
CASSGPGTNYEQYF
>TRBV9|-|TRBJ2-2|-
TGTGCCAGCAGTGTCTGGGGCACGAACACCGGGGAGCTGTTTTTT
CASSVWGTNTGELFF